This T cell receptor (beta chain) was documented in a study of Ad26.COV2.S vaccination and SARS-CoV-2 variants. Study in general: Among those in the COV1001 Ad26.COV2.S trial arm was the donor. Intramuscular Ad26.COV2.S doses were given once or twice, 56 days apart.

As to this clone: Its antigen is unidentified.

Data came from immunoSEQ multiplex PCR; TCRdb stores just in-frame clones and leaves some out. The sample holds some 240,000 clones, approximately 90% seen once. The treatment denotes: 19 received Ad26.COV2.S at low or high dose, single or two shots; roughly five received placebo; per-sample allocation not given. Sample collection was performed on day 63 after the first vaccine or placebo injection. An Ad26 vector was used to express Wuhan-strain SARS-CoV-2 spike as the vaccine. The study's findings and limits: Post-vaccination breadth of spike-specific CD8+ and CD4+ T cell responses was reportedly substantial.

This sequence was found in a person between 18 and 65 years old who received the Ad26.COV2.S COVID-19 vaccine or a placebo. This sample comprised peripheral blood, obtained in a trial of Ad26.COV2.S vaccine versus placebo.

CDR3 coding DNA: TGTGCCAGCAAGAACAGGGAAAGGGGATATGGCTACACCTTC. This encodes CASKNRERGYGYTF. The chain employs TRBV3-1 (or the pseudogene TRBV3-2) and TRBJ1-2; perhaps TRBD1 as D (6 bases). In germline, CDR1 is LGHDT, CDR2 YNNKEL (reference sequence). The CDR3 runs 14 residues. V was cut by 7 bases and J by 5 bases, with 17 bases left in between.